The 2 T cell receptor beta chains reported below all come from one sample, sequenced in a study of T-cell reconstitution after alpha-beta-depleted transplantation in children. Preparing the TCRbeta library involved the use of unique molecular identifiers. Each CDR3 protein gets one entry after TCRdb re-called the PCR reads with MiXCR. The repertoire includes 450,000 to 550,000 distinct CDR3 sequences, more than 9.5% of them detected once, and around 13% sits in the top ten. This sample comprised PBMCs, mostly from graft donor cells, obtained 180 days after TCRalphabeta/CD19-depleted stem cell transplant. Receptors originate from a female patient aged 2-9 years who had a stem cell transplant for aplastic anemia, so the T cells may come from the graft donor.

This chain joins TRBV7-3 and TRBJ1-2; D remains unclear. This CDR3 has 14 amino acids. V lost 1 base to trimming and J lost 2 bases, with 8 bases between them. Germline values: CDR1 SGHTA, CDR2 FQGTGA. CDR3: CASSLSSGNYGYTF. The DNA of the CDR3 is TGTGCCAGCAGCTTAAGTAGTGGCAACTATGGCTACACCTTC.

The sample holds many counts of this clonotype. The chain links TRBV7-9 to TRBJ1-2; perhaps TRBD1 as D (6 bases). This CDR3 has 16 residues. Germline lookup yields CDR1 SEHNR and CDR2 FQNEAQ (reference sequence). V was trimmed by 3 bases and J by 0 bases, leaving 14 bases between them. CDR3 sequence (DNA): TGTGCCAGCAGCTTGCCCGGGACACCTGCTAACTATGGCTACACCTTC. Translated, it gives CASSLPGTPANYGYTF.